The 19 T cell receptor beta chains below come from one sample, sequenced in a study of cytomegalovirus exposure and HLA in healthy donors. Vbeta (60) and Jbeta (13) primers were used in the PCR. Sequencing used immunoSEQ multiplex PCR; TCRdb keeps in-frame clones, though not all of them. This table holds some 180,000 clones, roughly four fifths found once. The specimen sequenced was PBMCs. The receptors come from a man aged 35-49 years in good health and CMV-seropositive.

The chain is built from TRBV30 and TRBJ2-3; D is undetermined. Trimming pared 4 bases from V and 1 base from J, leaving 6 bases between. This CDR3 region has 12 residues. The germline V gene has CDR1 GTSNPN and CDR2 SVGIG (reference sequence). The CDR3 region has the DNA TGTGCCTGGACTAGTCGCACAGATACGCAGTATTTT. Protein product: CAWTSRTDTQYF.

J is TRBJ1-2 and V is TRBV11-2; possible D gene TRBD1, 5 bases. The CDR3 spans 14 residues. Germline loops: CDR1 SGHAT, CDR2 FQNNGV. Trimming removed 1 base at V and 1 base at J, with 7 bases between. The CDR3, as DNA: TGTGCCAGCAGCTTAGCAGACAGTAACTATGGCTACACCTTC. Amino acids: CASSLADSNYGYTF.

The chain carries TRBV2 and TRBJ2-3; 7 nucleotides agree with TRBD1. This CDR3 spans 15 amino acids. V lost 3 bases to trimming and J lost 6 bases; unmatched junction nucleotides: 9. Germline V lookup: CDR1 SNHLY, CDR2 FYNNEI. This chain's CDR3 is CASSEGDRVGDTQYF. CDR3 bases: TGTGCCAGCAGTGAGGGAGACAGGGTAGGCGATACGCAGTATTTT.

Only a few counts were recorded for this clone. This chain links TRBV6-5 with TRBJ1-2; TRBD1 is a possible D gene (6 bases). CDR1 is MNHEY and CDR2 is SVGAGI in the germline V gene. Trimming shortened V by 6 bases and J by 5 bases, and 13 bases separated the two germline ends. This CDR3 has 13 amino acids. CDR3 DNA sequence: TGTGCCAGCAGCTCCGGGACACCGTATGGCTACACCTTC. This translates into CASSSGTPYGYTF.

The chain carries TRBV10-3 and TRBJ2-3; 7 bases align to TRBD1. The junction had 2 bases not matched to a gene; V was cut back by 8 bases and J by 3 bases. Looked up from germline, CDR1 is ENHRY and CDR2 is SYGVKD. The CDR3 length is 12 residues. The CDR3 DNA is TGTGCCATCGGGACAGAAACAGATACGCAGTATTTT. As protein: CAIGTETDTQYF.

This rearrangement joins TRBV19 to TRBJ2-1, with 7 positions matching TRBD2. The J segment lost 0 bases and the V segment lost 3 bases, leaving 5 bases of the junction unmatched. This CDR3 region has 16 residues. Germline V gene sequence: CDR1 LNHDA, CDR2 SQIVND (reference sequence). The CDR3 nucleotides read TGTGCCAGTAGTATTTTGGGCGGGAGCTCCTACAATGAGCAGTTCTTC. Translated: CASSILGGSSYNEQFF.

The J gene is TRBJ1-3, the V gene TRBV7-2; D unclear. The ends were cut back, 6 bases at V and 0 bases at J, with 12 bases in the middle. The CDR3 consists of 15 residues. Germline CDR1 and CDR2: SGHTA and FQGNSA. This CDR3 reads CASRPPDNSGNTIYF. As DNA, the CDR3 is TGTGCCAGCAGACCACCTGACAACTCTGGAAACACCATATATTTT.

The V gene is TRBV28, the J gene TRBJ2-2; D is unclear. V lost 3 bases and J lost 5, with 13 bases in between. CDR1 and CDR2 (germline): MDHEN, SYDVKM. This CDR3 comprises 15 residues. The CDR3 nucleotides read TGTGCCAGCAGTTTGAAAATTACAGTGACCGGGGAGCTGTTTTTT. Its protein is CASSLKITVTGELFF.

The rearrangement links TRBV27 to TRBJ1-1, with 9 bases identical to TRBD1. J was trimmed by 2 bases and V by 6 bases; bases with no gene match: 1. CDR3 length: 13 residues. CDR1 and CDR2 from the germline V gene are MNHEY and SMNVEV (reference sequence). This chain's CDR3 is CASRGQGNTEAFF. CDR3 coding DNA: TGTGCCAGCAGGGGACAGGGCAACACTGAAGCTTTCTTT.

This chain joins TRBV20-1 and TRBJ2-5; the match to TRBD2 covers 7 bases. The J call may not be correct, given that the DNA end is closer to TRBJ2-7. CDR1 DFQATT and CDR2 SNEGSKA come from the germline V gene (reference sequence). The CDR3 contains 11 residues. The DNA of the CDR3 is TGCAGTGCGCAGCGGGACCACGAGCAGTACTTC. As protein: CSAQRDHEQYF.

V gene TRBV7-9 combines with J gene TRBJ2-1, with TRBD1 matching over 8 bases. Per the germline V gene, CDR1 is SEHNR and CDR2 is FQNEAQ (reference sequence). V lost 5 bases and J lost 8; bases outside the gene matches: 8. This CDR3 is 14 amino acids long. In nucleotides, the CDR3 is TGTGCCAGCAGCCCCTCCAGGGGGCGGCATGAGCAGTTCTTC. This sequence encodes CASSPSRGRHEQFF.

The rearrangement joins TRBV5-7 to TRBJ1-6; 9 bases match TRBD1. TRBV5-7 carries the ORF label, with uncertain function. The CDR3 has 14 amino acids. V shed 0 bases, J shed 14 bases, and the junction held 6 bases outside the gene matches. The CDR3 is CASSLGGQGKSLHF. CDR3 DNA sequence: TGTGCCAGCAGCTTGGGGGGACAGGGTAAGTCCCTCCACTTT.

The chain uses TRBV18 and TRBJ2-7, with 15 positions matching TRBD2. Losses at the gene ends were 4 bases for V and 4 bases for J; bases not matched to a gene: 8. Germline V gene data show CDR1 as KGHSH and CDR2 as LQKENI. The CDR3 spans 17 residues. DNA of the CDR3: TGTGCCAGCTCACGGGGACTAGCGGGAGGATCAGCTTACGAGCAGTACTTC. Translation gives CASSRGLAGGSAYEQYF.

The chain links TRBV6-1 to TRBJ2-7, with TRBD1 matching over 7 bases. Germline V gene sequence: CDR1 MNHNS, CDR2 SASEGT. The trim removed 6 bases at V and 2 bases at J, leaving 16 bases unmatched. This CDR3 has 17 residues. CDR3 sequence: CASRESGSGTEPYEQYF. The CDR3 DNA reads TGTGCCAGCAGAGAATCTGGTTCCGGGACAGAACCCTACGAGCAGTACTTC.

The V call is TRBV5-6, the J call TRBJ2-1, with 9 bases that match TRBD2. The germline V gene encodes CDR1 SGHDT and CDR2 YYEEEE. The ends lost 4 bases at V and 8 bases at J; junction bases unmatched: 19. This CDR3 region has 18 residues. The chain's CDR3 is CASSRPGGVAGAEYEQFF. The CDR3 DNA follows: TGTGCCAGCAGCCGGCCGGGTGGAGTAGCGGGAGCTGAGTATGAGCAGTTCTTC. Complete variable domain (other parts from reference TRBV5-6 and TRBJ2-1): DAGVTQSPTHLIKTRGQQVTLRCSPKSGHDTVSWYQQALGQGPQFIFQYYEEEERQRGNFPDRFSGHQFPNYSSELNVNALLLGDSALYLCASSRPGGVAGAEYEQFFGPGTRLTVL.

This chain uses TRBV6-5 with TRBJ2-7; 9 bases are a match to TRBD1. The CDR3 covers 14 residues. CDR1 is MNHEY and CDR2 is SVGAGI in the germline V gene. The V and J ends lost 6 bases and 5 bases, in that order; junction bases with no gene match: 8. The CDR3 reads CASSAGQGANEQYF. Here the CDR3 DNA reads TGTGCCAGCAGCGCGGGACAGGGAGCCAACGAGCAGTACTTC.

The gene calls are TRBV7-3 and TRBJ2-7; 12 bases fit TRBD1. CDR1 is SGHTA and CDR2 is FQGTGA in the germline V gene. The ends lost 1 base at V and 6 bases at J; junction bases unmatched: 7. The CDR3 is 16 residues long. The CDR3 here is CASSLRGGTGGSEQYF. The CDR3 DNA reads TGTGCCAGCAGCTTAAGGGGGGGGACAGGGGGCTCCGAGCAGTACTTC.

The chain uses TRBV10-3 and TRBJ1-1; TRBD1 is a possible D gene (5 bases). Germline loops: CDR1 ENHRY, CDR2 SYGVKD. The CDR3 covers 13 residues. Trimming stripped 3 bases from V and 3 bases from J, with 8 bases between. The CDR3, as DNA: TGTGCCATCAGTGACGACAGCTACACTGAAGCTTTCTTT. Translating it yields CAISDDSYTEAFF.

V and J are TRBV5-1 and TRBJ2-1; 9 bases align to TRBD2. CDR3 length: 16 residues. Trimming at V came to 3 bases and at J to 6 bases, leaving 10 bases not matched to a gene. Germline V gene sequence: CDR1 SGHRS, CDR2 YFSETQ. The DNA for the CDR3 is TGCGCCAGCAGCTCGGGAAGCGGGGGGACTAGCAATGAGCAGTTCTTC. This sequence encodes CASSSGSGGTSNEQFF.